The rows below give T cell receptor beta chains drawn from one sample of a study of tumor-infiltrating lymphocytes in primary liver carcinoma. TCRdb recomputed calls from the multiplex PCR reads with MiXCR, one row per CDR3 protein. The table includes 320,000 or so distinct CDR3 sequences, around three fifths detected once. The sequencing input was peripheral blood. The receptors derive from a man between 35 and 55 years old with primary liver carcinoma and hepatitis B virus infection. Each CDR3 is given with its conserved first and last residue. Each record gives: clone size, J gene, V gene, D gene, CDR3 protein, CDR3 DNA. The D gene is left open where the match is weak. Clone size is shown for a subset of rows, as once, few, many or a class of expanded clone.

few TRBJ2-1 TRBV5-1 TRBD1 CASSLTGQGSNEQFF TGCGCCAGCAGTTTGACGGGACAGGGGTCCAATGAGCAGTTCTTC
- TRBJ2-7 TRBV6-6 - CASSQSSQRAYLEHYF TGTGCCAGCAGTCAGTCCTCTCAGCGGGCGTATCTGGAGCATTACTTC
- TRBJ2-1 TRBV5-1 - CASSPAGLRSNNEQFF TGCGCCAGCAGTCCGGCGGGCCTAAGATCGAACAATGAGCAGTTCTTC
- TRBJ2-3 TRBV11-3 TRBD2 CASSRRTSGSDTRYF TGTGCCAGCAGCCGTCGGACTAGCGGGTCCGATACGCGGTATTTT
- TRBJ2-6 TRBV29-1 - CSVAAVSGVNVLTF TGCAGCGTTGCAGCAGTATCTGGGGTCAATGTCCTGACTTTC
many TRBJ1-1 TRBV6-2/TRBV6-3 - CASHNPESTEAFF TGTGCCAGCCATAATCCGGAGTCCACTGAAGCTTTCTTT
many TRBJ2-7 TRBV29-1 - CSVDLTSEQYF TGCAGCGTTGATTTGACATCCGAGCAGTACTTC
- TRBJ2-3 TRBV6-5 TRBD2 CASSYTSGTSTDTQYF TGTGCCAGCAGTTACACTAGCGGAACTAGCACAGATACGCAGTATTTT
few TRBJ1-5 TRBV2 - CASSGVFSNQPQHF TGTGCCAGCAGTGGAGTTTTTAGCAATCAGCCCCAGCATTTT
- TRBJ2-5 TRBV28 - CATSRQLRETQYF TGTGCCACCAGTCGACAGCTACGGGAGACCCAGTACTTC
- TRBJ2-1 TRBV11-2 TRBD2 CASCRTSDYNEQFF TGTGCCAGCTGCCGGACTAGCGACTACAATGAGCAGTTCTTC
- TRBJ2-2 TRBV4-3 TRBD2 CASSQACGTSGSNTGELFF TGCGCCAGCAGCCAAGCCTGCGGGACTAGCGGGAGTAATACCGGGGAGCTGTTTTTT
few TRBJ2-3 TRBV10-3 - CAISWASPPDTQYF TGTGCCATCAGTTGGGCTTCTCCTCCAGATACGCAGTATTTT
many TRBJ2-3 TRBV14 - CASSQGAKPLSVTDTQYF TGTGCCAGCAGCCAAGGCGCGAAACCTCTTAGCGTCACAGATACGCAGTATTTT
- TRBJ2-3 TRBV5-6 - CASSLGSRTDTRYF TGTGCCAGCAGCTTGGGTTCGCGGACAGATACGCGGTATTTT
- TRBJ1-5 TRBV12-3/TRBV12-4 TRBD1 CANRKDRSSQPQHF TGTGCCAACAGAAAGGACAGGTCGAGTCAGCCCCAGCATTTT
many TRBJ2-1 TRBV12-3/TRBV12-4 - CASSQTNFGSYNEQFF TGTGCCAGCAGCCAGACAAATTTTGGCTCCTACAATGAGCAGTTCTTC
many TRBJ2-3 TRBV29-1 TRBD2 CSGGSGRLDTQYF TGCAGCGGGGGGAGCGGGAGGTTGGATACGCAGTATTTT
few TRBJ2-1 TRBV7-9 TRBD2 CASSWGLAGDEQFF TGTGCCAGCAGCTGGGGACTAGCGGGAGATGAGCAGTTCTTC
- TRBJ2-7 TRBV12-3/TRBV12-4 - CASSHGSVEQYF TGTGCCAGCAGTCACGGAAGCGTCGAGCAGTACTTC
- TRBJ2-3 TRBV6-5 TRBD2 CASTRGGTGGGADTQYF TGTGCCAGCACCCGGGGGGGGACTGGCGGTGGGGCAGATACGCAGTATTTT
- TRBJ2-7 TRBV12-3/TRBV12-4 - CASSFSGGSLTYEQYF TGTGCCAGCAGTTTTAGTGGTGGGAGTTTGACCTACGAGCAGTACTTC
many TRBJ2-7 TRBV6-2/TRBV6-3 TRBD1 CASRPGQGDEQYF TGTGCCAGCAGACCGGGACAGGGAGACGAGCAGTACTTC
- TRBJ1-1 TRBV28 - CASSRLQEEAFF TGTGCCAGCAGTCGGTTACAGGAAGAAGCTTTCTTT